This T cell receptor (beta chain) was observed in a study of blood T cell repertoires in COVID-19. The CDR3 has 15 amino acids. The V and J ends lost 6 bases and 7 bases, in that order; junction bases with no gene match: 7. The V gene's germline CDR1 is MNHEY and CDR2 SVGAGI. Repertoires were generated with immunoSEQ multiplex PCR, while TCRdb's copy carries only in-frame clones and drops some. The sample yields some 340,000 clones, over 90% seen once. V gene TRBV6-5 combines with J gene TRBJ1-5, with 12 bases fitting TRBD1. This TCR came from a woman aged 30 to 39 who had been exposed to COVID-19. The sequencing sample was made of PBMCs or T cells enriched from blood (not recorded which). CDR3 region: CASRPGTGGRQPQHF. The CDR3 nucleotides are TGTGCCAGCAGACCCGGGACAGGGGGCCGGCAGCCCCAGCATTTT.